This is a list of T cell receptor beta chains from one sample in a study of patients and donors after allogeneic stem cell transplantation. TCRdb processed the RT-PCR reads anew with MiXCR; each CDR3 protein has one entry. The sample records a few hundred thousand distinct CDR3 sequences, 13% to 15% being singletons. The sample comprised blood, either unsorted or a sorted T cell fraction (not recorded which). The receptor set was obtained from a human donor who was either an allogeneic HSCT recipient or a stem cell or donor lymphocyte infusion donor (not recorded which). It is not recorded whose cells these are; they may come from a transplant donor. Both conserved end residues are part of each CDR3. D genes are given only for firm matches. A clone size is listed for some rows: how often the clone was seen (once, few, many), or a class if it is expanded.

j_call v_call clone_size d_call cdr3_aa cdr3_nt
TRBJ2-1 TRBV5-1 few NA CASRLEDEQFF TGCGCCAGCAGACTAGAAGATGAGCAGTTCTTC
TRBJ2-6 TRBV5-6 many NA CASRLQGIGANVLTF TGTGCCAGCAGACTACAGGGTATTGGGGCCAACGTCCTGACTTTC
TRBJ1-2 TRBV28 NA NA CASTLVGQGYGYTF TGTGCCAGCACACTAGTGGGGCAGGGCTATGGCTACACCTTC
TRBJ2-1 TRBV20-1 NA TRBD2 CSAREAGLAVNEQFF TGCAGTGCTAGAGAAGCCGGACTAGCGGTAAATGAGCAGTTCTTC
TRBJ2-7 TRBV5-6 NA NA CASSLGDFSSYEQYF TGTGCCAGCAGCTTGGGGGACTTTTCCTCCTACGAGCAGTACTTC
TRBJ2-1 TRBV11-3 NA TRBD2 CASSPLRRGRGEQFF TGTGCCAGCAGCCCCCTCCGCCGCGGGAGGGGCGAGCAGTTCTTC
TRBJ2-1 TRBV14 NA NA CASSQTMGTKQFF TGTGCCAGCAGCCAAACCATGGGAACCAAACAGTTCTTC
TRBJ2-2 TRBV20-1 few NA CSASTHNKNTGELFF TGCAGTGCTAGCACCCACAACAAGAACACCGGGGAGCTGTTTTTT
TRBJ1-1 TRBV7-3 few NA CASSQGPNTEAFF TGTGCCAGCAGCCAGGGCCCCAACACTGAAGCTTTCTTT
TRBJ1-6 TRBV12-3/TRBV12-4 few TRBD1 CASSLGAGGSPLHF TGTGCCAGCAGTTTGGGTGCAGGGGGTTCACCCCTCCACTTT
TRBJ2-7 TRBV30 NA TRBD2 CAWRPTGTSGGIYEQYF TGTGCCTGGAGGCCCACCGGGACTAGCGGGGGCATCTACGAGCAGTACTTC
TRBJ2-2 TRBV20-1 NA TRBD2 CSAWTSGGVTGELFF TGCAGTGCATGGACTAGCGGGGGGGTCACCGGGGAGCTGTTTTTT
TRBJ2-2 TRBV24-1 NA TRBD1 CATRAGGNTGELFF TGTGCCACCAGAGCAGGGGGCAACACCGGGGAGCTGTTTTTT
TRBJ2-3 TRBV6-1 NA NA CASLVVSPSTDTQYF TGTGCCAGCCTCGTCGTCAGCCCTAGCACAGATACGCAGTATTTT
TRBJ2-3 TRBV20-1 few TRBD2 CSARGLAGMGDTQYF TGCAGTGCTAGAGGCCTAGCGGGGATGGGAGATACGCAGTATTTT
TRBJ2-2 TRBV12-3/TRBV12-4 NA TRBD1 CASTSDRGNTGELFF TGTGCCAGCACCTCGGACAGGGGAAACACCGGGGAGCTGTTTTTT
TRBJ1-5 TRBV5-1 many NA CASSLESSNQPQHF TGCGCCAGCAGCTTGGAAAGTAGCAATCAGCCCCAGCATTTT
TRBJ2-5 TRBV20-1 few NA CSASSGTSPETQYF TGCAGTGCTAGTAGCGGCACATCCCCAGAGACCCAGTACTTC
TRBJ2-7 TRBV20-1 NA TRBD2 CSARGPGASGGPYSYEQYF TGCAGTGCTAGAGGCCCCGGGGCTAGCGGGGGGCCATATTCCTACGAGCAGTACTTC
TRBJ2-7 TRBV29-1 many NA CSAWDGTYEQYF TGCAGCGCATGGGACGGAACCTACGAGCAGTACTTC
TRBJ2-1 TRBV20-1 NA NA CSVTGLYNEQFF TGCAGTGTCACGGGACTCTACAATGAGCAGTTCTTC
TRBJ2-7 TRBV5-1 few NA CASRPGNGNYEQYF TGCGCCAGCAGGCCCGGAAACGGGAACTACGAGCAGTACTTC
TRBJ1-2 TRBV12-3/TRBV12-4 many NA CASSLSSGAGGYTF TGTGCCAGCAGTTTAAGCTCTGGGGCGGGAGGCTACACCTTC
TRBJ2-7 TRBV3-1 NA NA CASRSGGTQYF TGTGCCAGCAGGAGTGGGGGAACCCAGTACTTC
TRBJ2-1 TRBV7-2 NA TRBD1 CASSTGGYNEQFF TGTGCCAGCAGCACAGGGGGATACAATGAGCAGTTCTTC
TRBJ1-1 TRBV15 once TRBD1 CATSRDRGLAEAFF TGTGCCACCAGCAGAGATAGGGGGCTCGCTGAAGCTTTCTTT
TRBJ2-3 TRBV20-1 few TRBD1 CSAVPGGDTQYF TGCAGTGCCGTTCCAGGGGGAGATACGCAGTATTTT
TRBJ1-1 TRBV30 NA NA CAWSVDLGGGTEAFF TGTGCCTGGAGTGTGGATTTGGGAGGGGGCACTGAAGCTTTCTTT
TRBJ2-7 TRBV18 NA NA CASSPPWGPSSYEQYF TGTGCCAGCTCACCACCGTGGGGGCCAAGCTCCTACGAGCAGTACTTC
TRBJ2-5 TRBV20-1 few NA CSARRQGLGETQYF TGCAGTGCTAGAAGGCAAGGTCTAGGGGAGACCCAGTACTTC
TRBJ1-1 TRBV4-3 few NA CASSQEGPGVNTEAFF TGCGCCAGCAGCCAAGAGGGGCCGGGAGTGAACACTGAAGCTTTCTTT
TRBJ2-7 TRBV5-8 NA NA CASSLDRPGEQYF TGTGCCAGCAGCTTGGATCGACCGGGCGAGCAGTACTTC
TRBJ1-6 TRBV7-2 many NA CASSLALTPLHF TGTGCCAGCAGCTTAGCCTTAACCCCCCTCCACTTT
TRBJ2-2 TRBV4-3 many TRBD1 CASSQEWTGIGELFF TGCGCCAGCAGCCAAGAATGGACAGGGATCGGGGAGCTGTTTTTT
TRBJ2-2 TRBV13 few TRBD1 CASSFSPGQGWATGELFF TGTGCCAGCAGCTTTAGCCCGGGACAGGGGTGGGCCACCGGGGAGCTGTTTTTT
TRBJ1-1 TRBV19 NA NA CASSQGGQPGVAFF TGTGCCAGTAGTCAAGGAGGACAGCCGGGGGTGGCTTTCTTT
TRBJ2-7 TRBV12-1 NA NA CASLSRKDEQYF TGTGCCAGCCTCTCCCGAAAGGACGAGCAGTACTTC
TRBJ2-5 TRBV7-2 NA NA CASSTTTGVRETQYF TGTGCCAGCAGCACAACGACGGGGGTCCGGGAGACCCAGTACTTC
TRBJ2-7 TRBV3-1 once TRBD1 CASSQDEGALYF TGTGCCAGCAGCCAAGATGAGGGGGCACTGTACTTC
TRBJ1-6 TRBV20-1 NA NA CSASSGHNSPLHF TGCAGTGCTAGTTCAGGGCATAATTCACCCCTCCACTTT
TRBJ2-7 TRBV5-5 few NA CASSSSWGSSYEQYF TGTGCCAGCAGCTCCTCTTGGGGGAGCTCCTACGAGCAGTACTTC
TRBJ2-7 TRBV9 few TRBD2 CASSAGLGDSYEQYF TGTGCCAGCAGCGCGGGACTAGGTGACTCCTACGAGCAGTACTTC
TRBJ1-4 TRBV19 few TRBD1 CASSPQSNRGKLFF TGTGCCAGTAGTCCACAGTCAAACAGGGGAAAACTGTTTTTT
TRBJ1-6 TRBV7-9 few NA CASSLAGYSPLHF TGTGCCAGCAGCTTAGCAGGGTATTCACCCCTCCACTTT
TRBJ1-4 TRBV3-1 NA TRBD1 CASSPTGYNEKLFF TGTGCCAGCAGCCCGACAGGGTATAATGAAAAACTGTTTTTT
TRBJ2-7 TRBV10-3 NA NA CAIRGRSEEQYF TGTGCCATCAGAGGGCGGAGTGAGGAGCAGTACTTC
TRBJ1-5 TRBV19 few NA CASSMDDGSNQPQHF TGTGCCAGTAGTATGGATGATGGGAGCAATCAGCCCCAGCATTTT
TRBJ2-1 TRBV23-1 NA NA CASSQPIGVTRSYNEQFF TGCGCCAGCAGTCAACCTATCGGTGTGACTAGGAGTTACAATGAGCAGTTCTTC
TRBJ2-1 TRBV5-6 many TRBD1 CASSLDRGYEQFF TGTGCCAGCAGCCTGGACAGGGGCTATGAGCAGTTCTTC